This T cell receptor (beta chain) was identified during a study of metastatic and nonmetastatic thyroid tumors. Study-wide context: A comparison of repertoires was made across blood and tumor or nodule tissue from malignant and benign thyroid patients.

None of the patients had undergone any treatment ahead of thyroid surgery. This clone occurred many times. From germline, CDR1 is SEHNR and CDR2 FQNEAQ (reference sequence). Trimming stripped 5 bases from V and 3 bases from J, with 10 bases between. CDR3 length: 14 residues. Original handling: The study took CDR3 differences across clinicopathological groups and made a distant-metastasis classifier for papillary thyroid cancer from them. TCRdb re-clonotyped the PCR reads through MiXCR. TCRdb, not the original authors, processed these V and J calls. Of about 25,000 clones listed, around an eighth are singletons.

This TCR was sampled from a female donor with papillary thyroid cancer or a benign thyroid nodule (not recorded which). Some clones in this sample may be carry-over from other donors' samples. The material sequenced was blood. The V and J genes are TRBV7-9 and TRBJ1-4; TRBD1 is a possible D gene (5 bases). CDR3 bases: TGTGCCAGCAGCCGAACAGGTGCTAATGAAAAACTGTTTTTT. Its protein is CASSRTGANEKLFF.